The rows below give T cell receptor beta chains drawn from one sample of a study of T cells after yellow fever vaccination. Via MiXCR, TCRdb re-called the 5' RACE reads, giving one row per CDR3 protein. The data hold around 330,000 distinct CDR3 sequences, with approximately 3.8% observed a single time. Source: PBMCs, taken on the day of the yellow fever booster vaccination. Receptors were obtained from a man younger than 30 who received the YFV17D yellow fever vaccine. CDR3s leave out the opening cysteine and the closing phenylalanine or tryptophan.

j_call v_call cdr3_aa
TRBJ2-5 TRBV6-6 ASSYSRGRGGYQETQY
TRBJ1-1 TRBV19 ASSIDQEPDRGLNTEAF
TRBJ1-2 TRBV7-2 ASSLGQGRHGYT
TRBJ2-7 TRBV10-3 AISVVSYEQY
TRBJ1-5 TRBV20-1 SARDRETSNQPQH
TRBJ2-5 TRBV3-1 ASSQEPPVLWDQETQY
TRBJ1-4 TRBV20-1 SALGQGDGKLF
TRBJ1-4 TRBV4-1 ASSRRGSFLGSELF
TRBJ2-5 TRBV5-1 ASSPGTALQETQY
TRBJ2-7 TRBV6-6 ASRGAGTGAYMEY
TRBJ2-3 TRBV11-2 ASSLVATGLNTQY
TRBJ1-1 TRBV5-1 ASSLLGQGISNTEAF
TRBJ2-5 TRBV20-1 SAREGSGETQY
TRBJ2-5 TRBV6-2/TRBV6-3 ASSPRLADSSIETQY
TRBJ2-3 TRBV7-2 ATRTGGLDTQY
TRBJ2-7 TRBV19 ASAPGPYEQY
TRBJ1-2 TRBV5-1 ASSFGTNYGYT
TRBJ2-3 TRBV6-5 ASRLLGRSTDTQY
TRBJ1-4 TRBV28 ASRGMAGNEKLF
TRBJ1-5 TRBV7-2 ASSPYRRPNQPQH
TRBJ1-2 TRBV6-6 ASTMDYGYT
TRBJ2-5 TRBV7-9 ASSLQGRRETQY
TRBJ2-1 TRBV20-1 SVDGPYNEQF
TRBJ2-1 TRBV29-1 SVASGGPNEQF
TRBJ2-3 TRBV12-3/TRBV12-4 ASGPLADTQY
TRBJ2-5 TRBV7-9 ASSFGTAQETQY
TRBJ2-2 TRBV6-5 AISSYRGTGELF
TRBJ1-2 TRBV7-2 ASSLAPGAGGYT
TRBJ2-1 TRBV11-2 ASSLTTGTRYEQF
TRBJ1-4 TRBV5-1 ASSLGTGYEKLF
TRBJ2-2 TRBV11-3 ASSLDRWHTGELF